Listed here are 31 T cell receptor beta chains from one sample, sequenced in a study of T cell responses to AZD1222 COVID-19 vaccine. Some clones are missing from TCRdb's copy, which holds only in-frame ones; the method was immunoSEQ multiplex PCR. The table lists fewer than 150,000 clones, 70% to 90% of them singletons. This specimen was peripheral blood, taken on day 0 of AZD1222 vaccination. The receptors were sampled from an adult in good health.

The chain combines TRBV6-5 with TRBJ2-2; D unclear. The V gene's germline CDR1 is MNHEY and CDR2 SVGAGI. The CDR3 is 15 amino acids. V was shortened by 5 bases and J by 2 bases, with 12 bases between the two germline ends. The CDR3 nucleotides read TGTGCCAGCAGTCGCGTCAGAATCAACACCGGGGAGCTGTTTTTT. Amino acids: CASSRVRINTGELFF.

The chain couples TRBV9 to TRBJ2-6; D possibly uses TRBD1 or TRBD2 (5 bases each). The CDR3 runs to 16 residues. V lost 0 bases and J lost 4, with 11 bases in between. Germline loops: CDR1 SGDLS, CDR2 YYNGEE. The CDR3 nucleotides are TGTGCCAGCAGCGTAGACTCGGGGCTCGGGGCCAACGTCCTGACTTTC. This gives the protein CASSVDSGLGANVLTF.

The chain links TRBV30 to TRBJ2-3; D perhaps matches TRBD2 (6 bases). This CDR3 comprises 15 residues. V was cut by 0 bases and J by 2 bases, with 12 bases left in between. The germline CDR1 and CDR2 sequences are GTSNPN and SVGIG (reference sequence). The CDR3 loop reads CAWSVGAGNTDTQYF. The CDR3 region has the DNA TGTGCCTGGAGTGTAGGTGCGGGGAACACAGATACGCAGTATTTT. Combining the CDR3 with reference TRBV30 and TRBJ2-3 gives the whole variable domain SQTIHQWPATLVQPVGSPLSLECTVEGTSNPNLYWYRQAAGRGLQLLFYSVGIGQISSEVPQNLSASRPQDRQFILSSKKLLLSDSGFYLCAWSVGAGNTDTQYFGPGTRLTVL.

The chain carries TRBV5-1 and TRBJ2-3; D uncertain. The V end lost 3 bases, the J end lost 0 bases, and 17 bases lay between the germline ends. The germline V gene has CDR1 SGHRS and CDR2 YFSETQ. The CDR3 is 17 amino acids. The CDR3 DNA is TGCGCCAGCAGCTGGCCCTTCAGTTACGCTAGCACAGATACGCAGTATTTT. Encoded protein: CASSWPFSYASTDTQYF. The variable domain in full, completed from reference TRBV5-1 and TRBJ2-3, reads KAGVTQTPRYLIKTRGQQVTLSCSPISGHRSVSWYQQTPGQGLQFLFEYFSETQRNKGNFPGRFSGRQFSNSRSEMNVSTLELGDSALYLCASSWPFSYASTDTQYFGPGTRLTVL.

CDR3 region: CASSLQGPYGYTF. For the CDR3, the DNA is TGTGCCAGCAGCTTACAAGGCCCATATGGCTACACCTTC. J is TRBJ1-2 and V is TRBV7-9; no firm D call. CDR1 and CDR2 from the germline V gene are SEHNR and FQNEAQ (reference sequence). The V end was cut by 2 bases, the J end by 5 bases, with 9 bases between. CDR3 length equals 13 residues.

V gene TRBV7-2 combines with J gene TRBJ2-7; 8 bases line up with TRBD2. V lost 1 base, J lost 4 bases, and 9 bases stayed unmatched. The CDR3 covers 16 residues. Germline V lookup: CDR1 SGHTA, CDR2 FQGNSA. The CDR3 nucleotides are TGTGCCAGCAGCTTAGGTCGGTCGGGGGGGGAATACGAGCAGTACTTC. It encodes CASSLGRSGGEYEQYF.

This chain uses TRBV19 with TRBJ2-5; 7 bases are a match to TRBD1. The CDR3 runs to 15 residues. CDR1 and CDR2 (germline): LNHDA, SQIVND (reference sequence). The V gene end was trimmed by 6 bases and the J gene end by 5 bases; junction bases not matched to a gene: 12. The CDR3 is CASRRGPSVWETQYF. CDR3 bases: TGTGCCAGTAGGAGGGGGCCCTCGGTATGGGAGACCCAGTACTTC.

The chain has TRBV10-1 and TRBJ2-5, with D unresolved. The germline V and J ends were trimmed by 4 bases and 7 bases, with 13 bases remaining between them. The CDR3 covers 13 residues. Germline values: CDR1 WNHNN, CDR2 SYGVQD (reference sequence). The CDR3 DNA reads as TGCGCCAGCAGTGGACCTGCCGTGCGGACCCAGTACTTC. It specifies CASSGPAVRTQYF.

DNA for the CDR3: TGTGCCAGCAGCCAGGGACCTCGCACTGAAGCTTTCTTT. This gives the protein CASSQGPRTEAFF. This chain uses TRBV3-1 (or the pseudogene TRBV3-2) with TRBJ1-1; possible D gene TRBD1, 5 bases. The CDR3 covers 13 residues. The germline V gene encodes CDR1 LGHDT and CDR2 YNNKEL (reference sequence). V dropped 3 bases and J dropped 4 bases, with 9 bases sitting between them.

The gene calls are TRBV9 and TRBJ2-3, with TRBD1 matching 9 bases. The junction had 5 bases not matched to a gene; V was cut back by 3 bases and J by 3 bases. Germline lookup yields CDR1 SGDLS and CDR2 YYNGEE. The CDR3 has 15 amino acids. CDR3 in amino acids: CASSGPGQGTDTQYF. The CDR3 coding sequence is TGTGCCAGCAGCGGGCCGGGACAGGGAACAGATACGCAGTATTTT.

The chain couples TRBV27 to TRBJ2-7, with TRBD1 identical over 9 bases. The CDR3 has 13 residues. V gave up 6 bases and J gave up 5 bases; unmatched junction bases: 5. The germline CDR1 and CDR2 sequences are MNHEY and SMNVEV (reference sequence). For the CDR3, the DNA is TGTGCCAGCAGAGGGACAGGGACCCACGAGCAGTACTTC. This sequence encodes CASRGTGTHEQYF.

This chain uses TRBV28 with TRBJ2-5; 7 bases fit TRBD2. V shed 2 bases, J shed 7 bases, and the junction held 4 bases outside the gene matches. The CDR3 loop spans 13 amino acids. Germline CDR1 reads MDHEN; CDR2 reads SYDVKM. The CDR3 reads CASSLVGRGTQYF. In DNA form, the CDR3 reads TGTGCCAGCAGTTTAGTAGGGAGGGGGACCCAGTACTTC.

In the case of this clone: Distinct nucleotide sequences in the sample also encode this CDR3. The V and J genes are TRBV7-2 and TRBJ1-1; no reliable D call. Germline CDR1 and CDR2: SGHTA and FQGNSA. CDR3 length: 14 residues. Deletions cut 5 bases from V and 0 bases from J, with 10 bases between. The CDR3 spells CASSPPPLNTEAFF. Written as DNA, the CDR3 is TGTGCCAGCAGCCCACCCCCCCTGAACACTGAAGCTTTCTTT.

The chain recombines TRBV7-6 with TRBJ2-3; 8 bases match TRBD2. V shed 4 bases, J shed 4 bases, and the junction held 13 bases outside the gene matches. This CDR3 is 17 amino acids long. CDR1 is SGHVS, CDR2 FNYEAQ, per germline. The CDR3 loop is CASSSWGGTSRADTQYF. Written as DNA, the CDR3 is TGTGCCAGCAGCTCCTGGGGAGGGACTAGTCGGGCAGATACGCAGTATTTT.

The chain recombines TRBV11-2 with TRBJ2-7; 12 bases are a match to TRBD1. The CDR3 length is 15 residues. Germline V lookup: CDR1 SGHAT, CDR2 FQNNGV. V shed 5 bases and J 4 bases; nucleotides not matched to a gene: 6. The CDR3 is CASSPGQGAPYEQYF. CDR3 sequence (DNA): TGTGCCAGCAGCCCGGGACAGGGGGCCCCTTACGAGCAGTACTTC.

CDR3 loop: CASSSPGLNQPQHF. The CDR3 DNA is TGTGCCAGCAGCTCCCCAGGGTTGAATCAGCCCCAGCATTTT. The genes are TRBV7-9 and TRBJ1-5; D might be TRBD1 (5 bases). Trimming removed 4 bases from V and 4 bases from J, with 11 bases in between. This CDR3 region has 14 residues. From germline, CDR1 is SEHNR and CDR2 FQNEAQ (reference sequence).

This clone was seen only once. The CDR3 reads CASRGSAREETQYF. The CDR3 DNA follows: TGCGCCAGCCGAGGTTCGGCGAGAGAAGAGACCCAGTACTTC. The chain couples TRBV5-1 to TRBJ2-5; D is uncertain. CDR1 SGHRS and CDR2 YFSETQ come from the germline V gene. Trimming stripped 7 bases from V and 3 bases from J, with 16 bases between. The CDR3 totals 14 residues. Full variable domain (outside the CDR3, taken from reference TRBV5-1 and TRBJ2-5): KAGVTQTPRYLIKTRGQQVTLSCSPISGHRSVSWYQQTPGQGLQFLFEYFSETQRNKGNFPGRFSGRQFSNSRSEMNVSTLELGDSALYLCASRGSAREETQYFGPGTRLLVL.

DNA for the CDR3: TGTGCCAGCAGCTTGGGACAGACACCGACCAAAGTGAACACTGAAGCTTTCTTT. Translating it yields CASSLGQTPTKVNTEAFF. V gene TRBV7-2 combines with J gene TRBJ1-1, with 7 bases lining up with TRBD1. Germline CDR1 is SGHTA and CDR2 is FQGNSA. CDR3 length equals 18 residues. V shed 3 bases, J shed 0 bases, and the junction held 13 bases outside the gene matches.

Remarks on this clone: The conserved phenylalanine or tryptophan is not found at the CDR3 terminus, so this likely reflects a read error. No DNA is shown, since the ends of the CDR3 on it are uncertain; the CDR3 is the one TCRdb lists. The V call is TRBV19, the J call TRBJ2-7. With termini counted, the CDR3 has 12 amino acids. The germline V gene has CDR1 LNHDA and CDR2 SQIVND (reference sequence). CDR3 sequence: CASSIQWTPGSI.

The chain uses TRBV30 and TRBJ2-2; D remains unclear. CDR1 is GTSNPN and CDR2 is SVGIG in the germline V gene (reference sequence). This CDR3 is built from 14 residues. V shed 0 bases and J shed 6 bases, with 11 bases lying between them. The CDR3 here is CAWSVNRWAGELFF. The DNA of the CDR3 is TGTGCCTGGAGTGTGAATAGGTGGGCCGGGGAGCTGTTTTTT.

The chain uses TRBV27 and TRBJ2-7, with 11 bases matching TRBD1. The CDR3 spans 15 residues. Unmatched junction bases numbered 1, after V lost 3 bases and J lost 0 bases. Germline V gene data show CDR1 as MNHEY and CDR2 as SMNVEV (reference sequence). Here the CDR3 reads CASSFGTGGSYEQYF. The CDR3 region has the DNA TGTGCCAGCAGTTTCGGGACAGGGGGCTCCTACGAGCAGTACTTC.

The chain is built from TRBV19 and TRBJ1-1; unclear D gene. V was pared by 3 bases and J by 2 bases, with 16 bases between. The CDR3 consists of 16 residues. In germline, CDR1 is LNHDA, CDR2 SQIVND (reference sequence). The CDR3 sequence: CASSIPGRPGNTEAFF. The CDR3, as DNA: TGTGCCAGTAGTATCCCCGGACGGCCTGGTAACACTGAAGCTTTCTTT.

This clone was detected a few times. Other DNA sequences in this specimen translate into the identical CDR3. V is TRBV5-1 and J is TRBJ2-7, with TRBD2 as a possible D gene (5 bases). The germline V and J ends were trimmed by 4 bases and 6 bases, with 14 bases remaining between them. CDR3 length: 13 amino acids. Per germline, CDR1 SGHRS and CDR2 YFSETQ. CDR3 DNA: TGCGCCAGCAGCCTGGTGGGCGGGCCCGAGCAGTACTTC. Protein product: CASSLVGGPEQYF.

The CDR3 DNA follows: TGTGCCAGCAGCGAACCCCAGACAGGAATGGGCACAGATACGCAGTATTTT. Translated: CASSEPQTGMGTDTQYF. The rearrangement links TRBV28 to TRBJ2-3, with a weak D call TRBD1 (6 bases). This CDR3 has 17 amino acids. With 6 bases removed from V and 1 base from J, the gap between germline ends came to 20 bases. Germline values: CDR1 MDHEN, CDR2 SYDVKM.

This rearrangement joins TRBV5-1 to TRBJ2-7; possibly TRBD1 or TRBD2 for D (5 bases each). V was pared by 4 bases and J by 1 base, with 9 bases between. Germline CDR1 and CDR2: SGHRS and YFSETQ. The CDR3 is 13 amino acids. The CDR3 spells CASSIGASYEQYF. CDR3 sequence (DNA): TGCGCCAGCAGCATCGGGGCATCCTACGAGCAGTACTTC.

This chain connects TRBV3-1 (or the pseudogene TRBV3-2) to TRBJ1-2; D may be TRBD1 (5 bases). The germline gives CDR1 LGHDT, CDR2 YNNKEL (reference sequence). This CDR3 has 15 residues. V shed 0 bases and J shed 7 bases, with 15 bases lying between them. The CDR3 here is CASSQDLAREGGYTF. The CDR3 nucleotides read TGTGCCAGCAGCCAAGATCTGGCCAGGGAGGGTGGCTACACCTTC.

CDR3 residues: CASRETSGRRPSSYEQYF. CDR3 DNA sequence: TGTGCCAGCAGGGAGACTAGCGGGAGAAGGCCCAGCTCCTACGAGCAGTACTTC. The chain is built from TRBV27 and TRBJ2-7; 12 nucleotides align to TRBD2. CDR1 and CDR2 (germline): MNHEY, SMNVEV (reference sequence). This CDR3 is built from 18 residues. With 6 bases clipped from V and 0 bases from J, the junction kept 12 bases outside the gene matches.

V gene TRBV6-5 combines with J gene TRBJ2-2, with 9 bases that match TRBD2. CDR1 is MNHEY and CDR2 is SVGAGI in the germline V gene. The CDR3 has 15 amino acids. J was trimmed by 7 bases and V by 8 bases; bases with no gene match: 11. CDR3 residues: CASSNGGRAVGELFF. The DNA of the CDR3 is TGTGCCAGCTCGAATGGCGGGAGGGCCGTCGGGGAGCTGTTTTTT.

This clone was seen a single time. The V gene is TRBV11-2, the J gene TRBJ2-2; 10 nucleotides agree with TRBD2. Looked up from germline, CDR1 is SGHAT and CDR2 is FQNNGV. J was trimmed by 5 bases and V by 4 bases; bases with no gene match: 4. This CDR3 is built from 15 residues. The CDR3 here is CASSSLTSGTGELFF. The DNA of the CDR3 is TGTGCCAGCAGCTCCTTGACTAGCGGGACCGGGGAGCTGTTTTTT.

The count of this clone is one. The chain recombines TRBV7-3 with TRBJ2-1, with 8 bases aligning to TRBD1. With 5 bases clipped from V and 4 bases from J, the junction kept 7 bases outside the gene matches. The CDR3 contains 15 residues. Germline V gives CDR1 SGHTA, CDR2 FQGTGA. The CDR3 is CASSNDRGPYNEQFF. In DNA, the CDR3 is TGTGCCAGCAGCAACGACAGGGGCCCGTACAATGAGCAGTTCTTC.

CDR3 amino acids: CASSLGTTEAFF. The CDR3 DNA is TGTGCCAGCAGCCTTGGGACGACTGAAGCTTTCTTT. The V and J genes are TRBV6-5 and TRBJ1-1; weak D call: TRBD1 (5 bases). Trimming pared 6 bases from V and 5 bases from J, leaving 10 bases between. Germline CDR1 and CDR2: MNHEY and SVGAGI. The CDR3 is made up of 12 amino acids.